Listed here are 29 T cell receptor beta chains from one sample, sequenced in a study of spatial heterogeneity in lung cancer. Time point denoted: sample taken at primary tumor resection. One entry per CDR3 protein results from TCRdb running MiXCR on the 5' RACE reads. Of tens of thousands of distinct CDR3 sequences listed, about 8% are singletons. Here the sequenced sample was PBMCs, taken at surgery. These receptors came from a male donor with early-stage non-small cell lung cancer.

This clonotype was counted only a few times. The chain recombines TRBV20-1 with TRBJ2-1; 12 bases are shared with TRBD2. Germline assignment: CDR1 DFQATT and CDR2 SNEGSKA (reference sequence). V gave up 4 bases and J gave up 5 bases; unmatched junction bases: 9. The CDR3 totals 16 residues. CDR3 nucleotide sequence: TGCAGTGCTATCCCACTAGCGGGAGGAATGGACAATGAGCAGTTCTTC. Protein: CSAIPLAGGMDNEQFF.

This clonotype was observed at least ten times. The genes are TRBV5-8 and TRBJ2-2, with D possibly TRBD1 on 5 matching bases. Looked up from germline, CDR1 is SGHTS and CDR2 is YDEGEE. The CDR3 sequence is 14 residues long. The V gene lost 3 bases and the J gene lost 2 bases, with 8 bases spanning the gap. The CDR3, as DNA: TGTGCCAGCAGCTGGGGCCCAAACACCGGGGAGCTGTTTTTT. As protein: CASSWGPNTGELFF. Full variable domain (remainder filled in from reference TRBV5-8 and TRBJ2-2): EAGVTQSPTHLIKTRGQQATLRCSPISGHTSVYWYQQALGLGLQFLLWYDEGEERNRGNFPPRFSGRQFPNYSSELNVNALELEDSALYLCASSWGPNTGELFFGEGSRLTVL.

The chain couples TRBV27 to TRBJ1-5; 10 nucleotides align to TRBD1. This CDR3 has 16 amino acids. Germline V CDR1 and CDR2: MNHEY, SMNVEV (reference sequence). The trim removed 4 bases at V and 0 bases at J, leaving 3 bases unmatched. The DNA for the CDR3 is TGTGCCAGCAGTTGGGGACAGGGGCTTAGCAATCAGCCCCAGCATTTT. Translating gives CASSWGQGLSNQPQHF.

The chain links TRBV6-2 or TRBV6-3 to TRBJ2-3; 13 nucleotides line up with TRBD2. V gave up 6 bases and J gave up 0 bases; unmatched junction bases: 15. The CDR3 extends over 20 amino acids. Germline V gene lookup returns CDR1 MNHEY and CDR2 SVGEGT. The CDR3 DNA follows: TGTGCCAGCAGCTATCCGGGACTAGCGGGGTTCTACAAAAGCACAGATACGCAGTATTTT. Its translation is CASSYPGLAGFYKSTDTQYF.

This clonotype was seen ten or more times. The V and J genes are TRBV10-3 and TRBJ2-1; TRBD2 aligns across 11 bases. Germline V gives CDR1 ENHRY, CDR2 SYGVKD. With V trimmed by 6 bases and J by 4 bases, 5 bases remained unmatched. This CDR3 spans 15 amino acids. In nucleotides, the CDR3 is TGTGCCATCAGGAATAGCGGGAGGGTATACAATGAGCAGTTCTTC. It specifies CAIRNSGRVYNEQFF.

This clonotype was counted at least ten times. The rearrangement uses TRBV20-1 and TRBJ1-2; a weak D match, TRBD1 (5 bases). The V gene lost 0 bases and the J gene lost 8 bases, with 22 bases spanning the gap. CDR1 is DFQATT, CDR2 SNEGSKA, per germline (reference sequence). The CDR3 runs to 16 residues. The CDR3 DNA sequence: TGCAGTGCTAGAGATTCGGCCCCTAAGGGGTCTAGGGGCTACACCTTC. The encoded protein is CSARDSAPKGSRGYTF.

The CDR3: CASSYSPLAGEADTQYF. As DNA, the CDR3 is TGTGCCAGCAGTTACTCCCCTCTAGCGGGAGAGGCAGATACGCAGTATTTT. The chain employs TRBV6-5 and TRBJ2-3; 10 bases fit TRBD2. Trimming cost V 0 bases and J 4 bases; bases outside gene matches: 7. From germline, CDR1 is MNHEY and CDR2 SVGAGI. CDR3 size: 17 residues.

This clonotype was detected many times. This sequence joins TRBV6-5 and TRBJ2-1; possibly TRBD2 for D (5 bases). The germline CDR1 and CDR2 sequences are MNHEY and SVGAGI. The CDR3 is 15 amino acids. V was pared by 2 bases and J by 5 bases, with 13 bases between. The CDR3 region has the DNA TGTGCCAGCAGTTACGGAGGACCCCTTCACAATGAGCAGTTCTTC. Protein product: CASSYGGPLHNEQFF.

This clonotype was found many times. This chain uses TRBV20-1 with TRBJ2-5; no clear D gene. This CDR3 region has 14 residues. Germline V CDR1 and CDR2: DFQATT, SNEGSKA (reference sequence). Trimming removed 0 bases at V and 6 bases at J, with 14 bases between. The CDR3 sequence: CSARDLSSVQTQYF. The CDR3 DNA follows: TGCAGTGCTAGAGATCTCTCGAGCGTCCAGACCCAGTACTTC.

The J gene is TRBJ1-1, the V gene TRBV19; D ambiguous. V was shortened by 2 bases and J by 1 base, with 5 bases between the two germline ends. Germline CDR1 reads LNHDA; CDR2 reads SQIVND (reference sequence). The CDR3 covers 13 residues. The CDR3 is CASSISPNTEAFF. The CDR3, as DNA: TGTGCCAGTAGTATAAGCCCGAACACTGAAGCTTTCTTT.

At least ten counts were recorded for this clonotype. CDR3 in amino acids: CASSQDSNYGYTF. CDR3 DNA: TGTGCCAGCAGCCAAGACAGCAACTATGGCTACACCTTC. V and J are TRBV3-1 and TRBJ1-2; D gene unclear. The CDR3 is 13 amino acids. Between the trimmed V and J ends, which lost 0 bases and 2 bases, there was a span of 4 bases. Per germline, CDR1 LGHDT and CDR2 YNNKEL (reference sequence).

In DNA form, the CDR3 reads TGCGCCAGCAGAGTCGGGGCCGGGGACACCGGGGAGCTGTTTTTT. This gives the protein CASRVGAGDTGELFF. The chain joins TRBV5-1 to TRBJ2-2; either TRBD1 or TRBD2 may supply D (5 bases each). Trimming took 5 bases from V and 3 from J, leaving 14 bases between them. CDR1 is SGHRS, CDR2 YFSETQ, per germline. The CDR3 sequence is 15 residues long.

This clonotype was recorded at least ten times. In DNA form, the CDR3 reads TGTGCCAGCAGCTTAGAGGGGCAGAGCTCCTACGAGCAGTACTTC. Its translation: CASSLEGQSSYEQYF. The chain employs TRBV7-2 and TRBJ2-7, with D possibly TRBD1 on 5 matching bases. The germline V and J ends were trimmed by 1 base and 0 bases, with 10 bases remaining between them. The CDR3 is made up of 15 amino acids. Germline CDR1 and CDR2: SGHTA and FQGNSA.

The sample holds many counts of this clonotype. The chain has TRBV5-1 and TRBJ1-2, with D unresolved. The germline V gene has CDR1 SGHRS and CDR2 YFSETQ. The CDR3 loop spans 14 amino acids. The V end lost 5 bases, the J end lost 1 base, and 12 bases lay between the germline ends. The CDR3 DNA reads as TGCGCCAGCAGTACCGACTCGCTTAACTATGGCTACACCTTC. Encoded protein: CASSTDSLNYGYTF.

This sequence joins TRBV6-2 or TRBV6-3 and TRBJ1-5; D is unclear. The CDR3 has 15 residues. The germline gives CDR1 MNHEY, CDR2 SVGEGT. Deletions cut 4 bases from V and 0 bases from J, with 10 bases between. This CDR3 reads CASSFSPGSNQPQHF. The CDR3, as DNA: TGTGCCAGCAGTTTCTCTCCAGGTAGCAATCAGCCCCAGCATTTT.

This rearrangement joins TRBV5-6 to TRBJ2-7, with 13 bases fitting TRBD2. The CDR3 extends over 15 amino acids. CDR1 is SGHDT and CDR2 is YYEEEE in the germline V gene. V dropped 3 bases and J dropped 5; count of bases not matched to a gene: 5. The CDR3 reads CASSSLGLAGDEQYF. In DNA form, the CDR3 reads TGTGCCAGCAGCTCACTAGGACTAGCGGGAGACGAGCAGTACTTC.

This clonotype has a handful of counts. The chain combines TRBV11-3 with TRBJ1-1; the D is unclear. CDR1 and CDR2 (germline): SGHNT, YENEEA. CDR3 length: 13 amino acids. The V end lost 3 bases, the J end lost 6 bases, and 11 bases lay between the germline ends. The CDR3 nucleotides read TGTGCCAGCAGCTTCACAGTGGGTTCTGAAGCTTTCTTT. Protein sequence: CASSFTVGSEAFF.

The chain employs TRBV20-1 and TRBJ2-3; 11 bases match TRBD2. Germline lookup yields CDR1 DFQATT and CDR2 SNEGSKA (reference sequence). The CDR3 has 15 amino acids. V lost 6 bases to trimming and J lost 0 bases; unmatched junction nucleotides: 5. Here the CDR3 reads CSAQTSGTSTDTQYF. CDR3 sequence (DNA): TGCAGTGCGCAGACTAGCGGGACTAGCACAGATACGCAGTATTTT.

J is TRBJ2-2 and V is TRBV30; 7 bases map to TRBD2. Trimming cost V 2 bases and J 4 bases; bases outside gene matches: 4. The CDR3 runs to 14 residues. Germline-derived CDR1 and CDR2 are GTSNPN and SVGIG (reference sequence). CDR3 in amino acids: CAWSMRGSTGELFF. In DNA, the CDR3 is TGTGCCTGGAGTATGCGCGGGAGCACCGGGGAGCTGTTTTTT.

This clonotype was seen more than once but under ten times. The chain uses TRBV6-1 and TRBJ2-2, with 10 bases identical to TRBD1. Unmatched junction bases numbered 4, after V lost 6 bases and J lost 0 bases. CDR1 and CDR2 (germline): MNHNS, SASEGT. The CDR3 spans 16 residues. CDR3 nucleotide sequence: TGTGCCAGCAGCTGGGGACAGGGGACGAACACCGGGGAGCTGTTTTTT. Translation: CASSWGQGTNTGELFF.

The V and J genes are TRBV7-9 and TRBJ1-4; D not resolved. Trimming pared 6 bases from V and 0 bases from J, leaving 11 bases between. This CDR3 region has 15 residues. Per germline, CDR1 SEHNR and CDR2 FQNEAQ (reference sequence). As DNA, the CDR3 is TGTGCCAGCAGTTTGGGGATCGCAACTAATGAAAAACTGTTTTTT. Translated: CASSLGIATNEKLFF.

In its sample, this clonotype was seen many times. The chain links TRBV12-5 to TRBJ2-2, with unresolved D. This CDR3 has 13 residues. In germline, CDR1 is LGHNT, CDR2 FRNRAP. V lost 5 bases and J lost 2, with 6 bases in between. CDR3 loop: CASGALNTGELFF. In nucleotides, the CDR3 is TGTGCTAGTGGTGCCCTCAACACCGGGGAGCTGTTTTTT.

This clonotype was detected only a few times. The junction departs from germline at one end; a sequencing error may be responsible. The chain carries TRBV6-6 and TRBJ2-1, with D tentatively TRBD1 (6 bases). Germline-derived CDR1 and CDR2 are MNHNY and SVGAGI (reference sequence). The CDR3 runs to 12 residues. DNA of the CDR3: TGTGCCAGCAGTTACTCGACAGGCCCGAGTATCTTC. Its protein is CASSYSTGPSIF.

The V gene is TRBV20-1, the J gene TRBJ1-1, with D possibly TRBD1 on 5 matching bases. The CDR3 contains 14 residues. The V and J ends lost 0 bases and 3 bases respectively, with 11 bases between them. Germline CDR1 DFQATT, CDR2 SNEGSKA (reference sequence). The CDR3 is CSAREGVSDTEAFF. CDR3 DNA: TGCAGTGCTAGAGAAGGGGTAAGCGACACTGAAGCTTTCTTT.

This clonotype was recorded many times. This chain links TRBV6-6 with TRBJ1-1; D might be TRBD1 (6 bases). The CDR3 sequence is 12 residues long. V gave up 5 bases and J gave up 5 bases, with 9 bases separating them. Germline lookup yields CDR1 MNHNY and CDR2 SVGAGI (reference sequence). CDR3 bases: TGTGCCAGCAGTCCACAGGGTACTGAAGCTTTCTTT. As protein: CASSPQGTEAFF.

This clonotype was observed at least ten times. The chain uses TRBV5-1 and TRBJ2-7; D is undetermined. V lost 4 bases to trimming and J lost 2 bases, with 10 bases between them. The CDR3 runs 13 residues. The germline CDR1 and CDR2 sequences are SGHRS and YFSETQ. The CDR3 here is CASSLDTAYEQYF. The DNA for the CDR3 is TGCGCCAGCAGCCTTGACACAGCCTACGAGCAGTACTTC.

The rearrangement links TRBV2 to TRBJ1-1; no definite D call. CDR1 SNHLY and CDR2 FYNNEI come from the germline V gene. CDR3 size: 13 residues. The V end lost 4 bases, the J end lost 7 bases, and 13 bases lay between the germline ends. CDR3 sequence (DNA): TGTGCCAGCAGTGTGGAAGGTCAGTTTGAAGCTTTCTTT. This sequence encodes CASSVEGQFEAFF.

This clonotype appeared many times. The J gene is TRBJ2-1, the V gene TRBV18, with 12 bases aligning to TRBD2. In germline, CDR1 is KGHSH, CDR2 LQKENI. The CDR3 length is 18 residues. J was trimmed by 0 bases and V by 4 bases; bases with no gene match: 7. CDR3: CASSQGLAGSGSYNEQFF. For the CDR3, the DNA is TGTGCCAGCTCACAGGGACTAGCGGGCTCAGGCTCCTACAATGAGCAGTTCTTC. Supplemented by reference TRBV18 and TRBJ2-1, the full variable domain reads NAGVMQNPRHLVRRRGQEARLRCSPMKGHSHVYWYRQLPEEGLKFMVYLQKENIIDESGMPKERFSAEFPKEGPSILRIQQVVRGDSAAYFCASSQGLAGSGSYNEQFFGPGTRLTVL.

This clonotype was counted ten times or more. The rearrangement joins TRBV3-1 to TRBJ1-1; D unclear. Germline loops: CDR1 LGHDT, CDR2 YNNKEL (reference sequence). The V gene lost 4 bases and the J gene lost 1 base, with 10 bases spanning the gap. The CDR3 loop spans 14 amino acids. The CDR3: CASSPGFGNTEAFF. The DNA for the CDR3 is TGTGCCAGCAGCCCGGGCTTCGGGAACACTGAAGCTTTCTTT. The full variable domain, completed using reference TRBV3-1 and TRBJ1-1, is DTAVSQTPKYLVTQMGNDKSIKCEQNLGHDTMYWYKQDSKKFLKIMFSYNNKELIINETVPNRFSPKSPDKAHLNLHINSLELGDSAVYFCASSPGFGNTEAFFGQGTRLTVV.